The clone carrying this T cell receptor (beta chain) is a singleton in its sample. What it recognizes is unknown. These data belong to a study of PD-L1 blockade in urothelial cancer. About the research overall: As for prior chemotherapy regimens, patients had received 0 to 3. Study observations and caveats: Durable benefit accompanied greater 3-week expansion of tumor-associated blood clones.

Germline V lookup: CDR1 ENHRY, CDR2 SYGVKD. This CDR3 has 16 amino acids. J was trimmed by 4 bases and V by 5 bases; bases with no gene match: 10. The time point here: peripheral blood 6 weeks after treatment start. There were between 1 and 8 samples from each patient, taken pretreatment and on-treatment. Only in-frame clones appear in the TCRdb table, and some are missing; sequencing was by immunoSEQ multiplex PCR. The top ten clones hold more than 1.5% of a sample with about 120,000 clones, about 89% of them seen once. The chain couples TRBV10-3 to TRBJ2-2; the match to TRBD2 covers 7 bases. This receptor was taken from a man in his sixties with urothelial cancer. The source material was PBMCs, sampled around atezolizumab (anti-PD-L1) treatment. CDR3 coding DNA: TGTGCCATCAGTCCACACAAATCTAGCGGCACCGGGGAGCTGTTTTTT. Protein product: CAISPHKSSGTGELFF.